This TCR beta chain emerged from a study of patients and donors after allogeneic stem cell transplantation. The count of this clonotype is one. Via MiXCR, TCRdb re-called the RT-PCR reads, giving one row per CDR3 protein. Among tens of thousands of distinct CDR3 sequences listed, around 27% were seen once. The V segment lost 8 bases and the J segment 4 bases; nucleotides outside the gene matches: 4. The CDR3 totals 13 residues. CDR1 and CDR2 (germline): SQVTM, ANQGSEA. The genes are TRBV29-1 and TRBJ2-1, with 11 positions matching TRBD2. This TCR derives from a human donor who was either an allogeneic HSCT recipient or a stem cell or donor lymphocyte infusion donor (not recorded which). It is not recorded whose cells these are; they may come from a transplant donor. Sequenced: blood, either unsorted or a sorted T cell fraction (not recorded which). CDR3 loop: CSSTSGSYNEQFF. The CDR3 DNA is TGCAGCTCCACTAGCGGGAGTTACAATGAGCAGTTCTTC.